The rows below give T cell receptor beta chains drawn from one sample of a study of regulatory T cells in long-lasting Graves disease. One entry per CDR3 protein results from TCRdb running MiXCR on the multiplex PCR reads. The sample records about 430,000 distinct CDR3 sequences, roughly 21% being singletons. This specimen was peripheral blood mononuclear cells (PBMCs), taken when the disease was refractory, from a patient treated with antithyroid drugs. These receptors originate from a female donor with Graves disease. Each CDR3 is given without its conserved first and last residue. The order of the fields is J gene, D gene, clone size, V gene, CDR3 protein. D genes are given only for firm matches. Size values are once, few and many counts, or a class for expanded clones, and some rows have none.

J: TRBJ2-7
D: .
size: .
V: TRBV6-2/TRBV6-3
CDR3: ASSEAPSYEQY

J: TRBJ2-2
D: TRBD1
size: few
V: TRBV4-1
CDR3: ASSHRTGGATGELF

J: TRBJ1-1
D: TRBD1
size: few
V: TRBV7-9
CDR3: ASSRPDRNFEAF

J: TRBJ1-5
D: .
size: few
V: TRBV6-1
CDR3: ASKISGGNQPQH

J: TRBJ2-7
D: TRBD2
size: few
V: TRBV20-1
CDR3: SARPSQTGGSYEQY

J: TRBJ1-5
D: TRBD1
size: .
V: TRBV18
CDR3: ASSPEGQTGQPQH

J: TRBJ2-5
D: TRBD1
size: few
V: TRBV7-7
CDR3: ASSLSGTGTETQY

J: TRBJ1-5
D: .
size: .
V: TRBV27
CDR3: ASSLLQNQPQH

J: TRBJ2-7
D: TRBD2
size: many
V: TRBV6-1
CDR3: ASSGLARGSYEQY

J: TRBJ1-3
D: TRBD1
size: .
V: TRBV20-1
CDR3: SARDGDRGHSGNTIY

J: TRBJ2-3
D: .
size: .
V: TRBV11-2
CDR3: ASSHSLDTQY

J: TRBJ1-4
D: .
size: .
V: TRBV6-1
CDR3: ASMAPTASGEKLF

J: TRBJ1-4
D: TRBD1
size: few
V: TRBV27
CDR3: ATRGTGNEKLF

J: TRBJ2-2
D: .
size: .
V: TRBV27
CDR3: ASSLNPFATGELL

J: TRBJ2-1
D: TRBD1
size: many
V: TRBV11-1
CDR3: ASSIGTGPNEQF

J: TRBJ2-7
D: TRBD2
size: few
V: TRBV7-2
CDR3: ASSLVGPSGSYEQY

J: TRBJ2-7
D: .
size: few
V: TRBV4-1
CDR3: ASSQAQGPHLSYEQY

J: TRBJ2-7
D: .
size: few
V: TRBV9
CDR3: ASSIPPDCPCYEQY

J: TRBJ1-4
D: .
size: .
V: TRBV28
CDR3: ASTEDNGKLF

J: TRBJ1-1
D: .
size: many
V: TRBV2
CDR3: ASIIDSANTEAF

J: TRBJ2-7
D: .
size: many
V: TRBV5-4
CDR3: ASSPQRGVSYEQY

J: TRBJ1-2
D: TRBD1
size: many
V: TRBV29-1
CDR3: SVELRGHGQVTGYT

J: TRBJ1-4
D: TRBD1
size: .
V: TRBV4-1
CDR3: ASSREGDRGAEKLF

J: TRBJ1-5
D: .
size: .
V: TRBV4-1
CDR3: ASSLGDPSLQPQH

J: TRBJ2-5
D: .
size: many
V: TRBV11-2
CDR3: ASSLSGPPETQY

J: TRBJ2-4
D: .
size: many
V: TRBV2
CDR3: ASSETGIAKNIQY

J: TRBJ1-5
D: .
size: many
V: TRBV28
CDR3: ASIPREYNQPQH

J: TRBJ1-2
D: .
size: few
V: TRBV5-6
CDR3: ASSFRGSPLYGYT

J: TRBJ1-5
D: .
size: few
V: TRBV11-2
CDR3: ASSLVRGNRRQPQH

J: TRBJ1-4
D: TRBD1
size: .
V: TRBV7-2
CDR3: ASSKDRSGSKLF